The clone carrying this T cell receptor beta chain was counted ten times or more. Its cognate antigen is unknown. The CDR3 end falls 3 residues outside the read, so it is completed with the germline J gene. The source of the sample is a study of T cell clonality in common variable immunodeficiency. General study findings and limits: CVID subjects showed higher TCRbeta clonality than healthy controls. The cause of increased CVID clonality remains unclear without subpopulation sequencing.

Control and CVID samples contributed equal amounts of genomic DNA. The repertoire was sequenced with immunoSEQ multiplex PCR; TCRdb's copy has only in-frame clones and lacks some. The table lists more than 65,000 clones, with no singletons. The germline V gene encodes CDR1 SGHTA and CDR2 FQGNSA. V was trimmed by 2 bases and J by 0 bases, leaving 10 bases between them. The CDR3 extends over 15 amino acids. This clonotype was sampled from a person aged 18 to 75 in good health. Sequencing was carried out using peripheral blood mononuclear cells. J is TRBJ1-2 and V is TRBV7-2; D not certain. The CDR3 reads CASSLNGIANYGYTF. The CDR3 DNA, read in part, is TGTGCCAGCAGCTTAAATGGTATAGCTAACTATGGC.